The 29 T cell receptor beta chains reported below all come from one sample, sequenced in a study of CD8 T cells in Susac syndrome. Random hexamers were used to reverse transcribe an amount of roughly 0.45 to 1 ug RNA. TCRdb fed the immunoSEQ multiplex PCR reads into MiXCR, producing one record per CDR3 protein. The profile shows roughly 130,000 distinct CDR3 sequences, nearly 95% of them singletons. The sequenced sample was CD4+ T cells from PBMCs. These receptors all come from a human donor in good health.

J is TRBJ1-1 and V is TRBV28, with a weak D call TRBD1 (5 bases). V lost 5 bases and J 2 bases, leaving 12 bases between the germline ends. There are 14 residues in the CDR3. Germline values: CDR1 MDHEN, CDR2 SYDVKM. Here the CDR3 reads CASSPGGYNTEAFF. The CDR3 DNA follows: TGTGCCAGCAGTCCCGGGGGATACAACACTGAAGCTTTCTTT.

This chain connects TRBV3-1 to TRBJ2-3, with 16 bases fitting TRBD2. CDR1 and CDR2 (germline): LGHDT, YNNKEL (reference sequence). This CDR3 is built from 18 residues. V lost 4 bases, J lost 1 base, and 5 bases stayed unmatched. The CDR3 is CASSLWGLAGGGTDTQYF. CDR3 coding DNA: TGTGCCAGCAGCCTGTGGGGACTAGCGGGAGGGGGCACAGATACGCAGTATTTT.

This clonotype came up once. The chain is built from TRBV6-2 or TRBV6-3 and TRBJ2-1; 15 bases are a match to TRBD2. This CDR3 spans 20 amino acids. In germline, CDR1 is MNHEY, CDR2 SVGEGT. V lost 0 bases and J lost 0; bases outside the gene matches: 6. This CDR3 reads CASSYSRTSGRGSSYNEQFF. For the CDR3, the DNA is TGTGCCAGCAGTTACTCAAGGACTAGCGGGAGGGGAAGCTCCTACAATGAGCAGTTCTTC.

The chain recombines TRBV7-2 with TRBJ2-7, with D perhaps assigned TRBD1 or TRBD2 (5 bases each). Germline V gives CDR1 SGHTA, CDR2 FQGNSA. This CDR3 region has 15 residues. The ends were cut back, 2 bases at V and 6 bases at J, with 17 bases in the middle. CDR3 coding DNA: TGTGCCAGCAGCTTACTTGGGACGACGATGGGCGAGCAGTACTTC. Protein: CASSLLGTTMGEQYF.

CDR3 coding DNA: TGTGCCAGTAGTACAGGGGGCAATGGCAGGGCCACGTCCGAGCAGTACTTC. This codes for CASSTGGNGRATSEQYF. This chain uses TRBV19 with TRBJ2-7, with 8 bases lining up with TRBD1. V dropped 4 bases and J dropped 6; count of bases not matched to a gene: 17. Germline lookup yields CDR1 LNHDA and CDR2 SQIVND (reference sequence). The CDR3 extends over 17 amino acids.

This chain uses TRBV29-1 with TRBJ2-4; the match to TRBD2 covers 11 bases. CDR3 length equals 15 residues. In germline, CDR1 is SQVTM, CDR2 ANQGSEA. V was pared by 7 bases and J by 0 bases, with 5 bases of the junction left unmatched. The CDR3: CSALGLAGAKNIQYF. DNA of the CDR3: TGCAGCGCCCTAGGACTAGCGGGAGCCAAAAACATTCAGTACTTC.

CDR3 coding DNA: TGTGCCAGCAGTTCAGCGCAAGAGACCCAGTACTTC. Protein product: CASSSAQETQYF. The chain combines TRBV7-9 with TRBJ2-5, with D hard to call. CDR1 and CDR2 from the germline V gene are SEHNR and FQNEAQ (reference sequence). Trimming cost V 6 bases and J 2 bases, with 7 bases left between them. CDR3 length: 12 amino acids. Full variable domain (remainder filled in from reference TRBV7-9 and TRBJ2-5): DTGVSQNPRHKITKRGQNVTFRCDPISEHNRLYWYRQTLGQGPEFLTYFQNEAQLEKSRLLSDRFSAERPKGSFSTLEIQRTEQGDSAMYLCASSSAQETQYFGPGTRLLVL.

The V call is TRBV7-2, the J call TRBJ1-5; D is uncertain. The CDR3 has 13 amino acids. Trimming removed 2 bases from V and 3 bases from J, with 5 bases in between. Germline CDR1 reads SGHTA; CDR2 reads FQGNSA. The CDR3 reads CASSLTFNQPQHF. The CDR3 DNA reads TGTGCCAGCAGCTTAACTTTCAATCAGCCCCAGCATTTT.

The CDR3 region has the DNA TGTGCCAGCGGCATAGGCAGCGTCGGGGCAGCTTTCTTT. This gives the protein CASGIGSVGAAFF. The chain employs TRBV12-3 or TRBV12-4 and TRBJ1-1; possible D gene TRBD1, 5 bases. The CDR3 runs to 13 residues. V shed 8 bases and J shed 10 bases, with 20 bases lying between them.

This chain connects TRBV24-1 to TRBJ1-5, with a tentative D call TRBD1 (5 bases). CDR3 length: 16 amino acids. Germline values: CDR1 KGHDR, CDR2 SFDVKD. Trimming took 5 bases from V and 3 from J, leaving 16 bases between them. The CDR3 DNA follows: TGTGCCACCAGTGCTGCTGGGGGATTAAACAATCAGCCCCAGCATTTT. Translating gives CATSAAGGLNNQPQHF.

This chain connects TRBV6-1 to TRBJ2-7; a weak D match, TRBD2 (5 bases). From germline, CDR1 is MNHNS and CDR2 SASEGT. This CDR3 is 14 amino acids long. V was clipped by 8 bases and J by 0 bases, with 14 bases between them. The CDR3 DNA reads TGTGCCAGCGATAGGTCGGGAAGCTCCTACGAGCAGTACTTC. It translates to CASDRSGSSYEQYF.

The V and J genes are TRBV3-1 and TRBJ1-5, with D hard to call. The CDR3 extends over 13 amino acids. Germline CDR1 reads LGHDT; CDR2 reads YNNKEL (reference sequence). The V and J ends lost 1 base and 3 bases respectively, with 4 bases between them. The CDR3 region has the DNA TGTGCCAGCAGCCAAGCGGCCAATCAGCCCCAGCATTTT. Its translation: CASSQAANQPQHF.

The chain employs TRBV14 and TRBJ2-2; D call uncertain. Germline V gene sequence: CDR1 SGHDN, CDR2 FVKESK. The CDR3 length is 13 residues. Trimming cost V 2 bases and J 2 bases, with 3 bases left between them. This CDR3 is CASSQFNTGELFF. Written as DNA, the CDR3 is TGTGCCAGCAGCCAATTCAACACCGGGGAGCTGTTTTTT.

The CDR3 nucleotides read TGCAGTGCTAGCCCACCCCCACTCTCCTACAATGAGCAGTTCTTC. As protein: CSASPPPLSYNEQFF. This chain uses TRBV20-1 with TRBJ2-1; no definite D call. V was trimmed by 3 bases and J by 0 bases, leaving 12 bases between them. Germline assignment: CDR1 DFQATT and CDR2 SNEGSKA (reference sequence). This CDR3 has 15 amino acids.

The chain couples TRBV7-9 to TRBJ1-2, with TRBD1 matching over 7 bases. With V trimmed by 4 bases and J by 2 bases, 7 bases remained unmatched. Germline V CDR1 and CDR2: SEHNR, FQNEAQ (reference sequence). The CDR3 runs to 15 residues. CDR3 sequence: CASSSGTAQNYGYTF. In DNA, the CDR3 is TGTGCCAGCAGCTCAGGGACAGCTCAGAACTATGGCTACACCTTC.

The chain carries TRBV6-6 and TRBJ2-1, with TRBD2 matching over 8 bases. Germline V lookup: CDR1 MNHNY, CDR2 SVGAGI (reference sequence). The CDR3 runs to 15 residues. V was pared by 11 bases and J by 5 bases, with 14 bases of the junction left unmatched. CDR3 sequence (DNA): TGTGCCGGAGCTCGGAGCGGGAGAAGTGACAATGAGCAGTTCTTC. Protein product: CAGARSGRSDNEQFF.

The rearrangement links TRBV19 to TRBJ2-1; 7 bases line up with TRBD2. Germline V lookup: CDR1 LNHDA, CDR2 SQIVND (reference sequence). The V gene end was trimmed by 11 bases and the J gene end by 0 bases; junction bases not matched to a gene: 7. The CDR3 is made up of 14 amino acids. The CDR3 region has the DNA TGTGCCTCTAGGCGGGAGAACTCCTACAATGAGCAGTTCTTC. The encoded protein is CASRRENSYNEQFF.

As DNA, the CDR3 is TGTGCCAGCAGCTCCTCAGACAACTACGAGCAGTACTTC. This codes for CASSSSDNYEQYF. This rearrangement joins TRBV13 to TRBJ2-7; D call uncertain. The V gene lost 4 bases and the J gene lost 3 bases, with 10 bases spanning the gap. The CDR3 length is 13 residues. The germline V gene encodes CDR1 PRHDT and CDR2 FYEKMQ (reference sequence).

The chain recombines TRBV27 with TRBJ2-7; 10 positions match TRBD1. The CDR3 covers 16 residues. The trim removed 7 bases at V and 4 bases at J, leaving 13 bases unmatched. The germline gives CDR1 MNHEY, CDR2 SMNVEV (reference sequence). This CDR3 reads CASTLRRDRGTYEQYF. CDR3 sequence (DNA): TGTGCCAGCACCCTACGCCGGGACAGGGGAACGTACGAGCAGTACTTC.

The V call is TRBV7-9, the J call TRBJ2-1; tentatively, D is TRBD1 (5 bases). The germline gives CDR1 SEHNR, CDR2 FQNEAQ (reference sequence). V lost 2 bases to trimming and J lost 0 bases, with 11 bases between them. The CDR3 is made up of 16 amino acids. CDR3 bases: TGTGCCAGCAGCTTATATCGACAGAGCTCCTACAATGAGCAGTTCTTC. Translation gives CASSLYRQSSYNEQFF. Full variable domain (missing parts from reference TRBV7-9 and TRBJ2-1): DTGVSQNPRHKITKRGQNVTFRCDPISEHNRLYWYRQTLGQGPEFLTYFQNEAQLEKSRLLSDRFSAERPKGSFSTLEIQRTEQGDSAMYLCASSLYRQSSYNEQFFGPGTRLTVL.

The J gene is TRBJ2-5, the V gene TRBV18; D may match TRBD1 or TRBD2 (5 bases each). The V gene lost 0 bases and the J gene lost 4 bases, with 12 bases spanning the gap. CDR3 size: 15 residues. Per germline, CDR1 KGHSH and CDR2 LQKENI. CDR3: CASSPPTGLGETQYF. CDR3 nucleotides: TGTGCCAGCTCACCACCTACGGGGCTAGGAGAGACCCAGTACTTC.

The rearrangement uses TRBV4-2 and TRBJ2-7; 7 bases align to TRBD2. This CDR3 contains 16 residues. V shed 3 bases and J 0 bases; nucleotides not matched to a gene: 8. Germline assignment: CDR1 LGHNA and CDR2 YNFKEQ. The CDR3 spells CASSQKGGSASYEQYF. The CDR3 DNA is TGTGCCAGCAGCCAGAAGGGAGGGAGCGCCTCCTACGAGCAGTACTTC.

The V and J genes are TRBV4-2 and TRBJ2-1, with a weak D call TRBD2 (6 bases). The CDR3 runs to 14 residues. Per germline, CDR1 LGHNA and CDR2 YNFKEQ. Trimming removed 4 bases from V and 8 bases from J, with 15 bases in between. In DNA form, the CDR3 reads TGTGCCAGCAGCCTAGGAGGGCCCCCGGATGAGCAGTTCTTC. This gives the protein CASSLGGPPDEQFF.

This chain uses TRBV27 with TRBJ2-1; 9 nucleotides align to TRBD2. The CDR3 covers 16 residues. Germline CDR1 reads MNHEY; CDR2 reads SMNVEV (reference sequence). The trim removed 2 bases at V and 2 bases at J, leaving 4 bases unmatched. This CDR3 is CASSLASGATYNEQFF. DNA of the CDR3: TGTGCCAGCAGTTTAGCTAGCGGGGCAACCTACAATGAGCAGTTCTTC.

The chain has TRBV5-1 and TRBJ1-1; D might be TRBD1 (5 bases). V shed 0 bases and J shed 4 bases, with 16 bases lying between them. The germline CDR1 and CDR2 sequences are SGHRS and YFSETQ. CDR3 length: 16 amino acids. Written as DNA, the CDR3 is TGCGCCAGCAGCTTGGATTGGGGGGGGTTCGGCACTGAAGCTTTCTTT. Amino acids: CASSLDWGGFGTEAFF.

This rearrangement joins TRBV18 to TRBJ1-1; no firm D call. CDR3 length equals 11 residues. Germline-derived CDR1 and CDR2 are KGHSH and LQKENI. With 3 bases removed from V and 7 bases from J, the gap between germline ends came to 6 bases. CDR3 residues: CASSPGSEAFF. CDR3 nucleotide sequence: TGTGCCAGCTCACCCGGGAGTGAAGCTTTCTTT.

The chain links TRBV20-1 to TRBJ1-5, with no clear D. Trimming pared 2 bases from V and 0 bases from J, leaving 8 bases between. The CDR3 totals 14 residues. CDR1 and CDR2 from the germline V gene are DFQATT and SNEGSKA (reference sequence). The CDR3 loop is CSARLTDSNQPQHF. The CDR3 region has the DNA TGCAGTGCTAGATTGACGGATAGCAATCAGCCCCAGCATTTT.

The chain couples TRBV6-1 to TRBJ2-6; tentative D call: TRBD1 (5 bases). V gave up 8 bases and J gave up 1 base, with 6 bases separating them. The CDR3 runs 13 residues. Germline V CDR1 and CDR2: MNHNS, SASEGT. CDR3 protein: CASSGSGANVLTF. Here the CDR3 DNA reads TGTGCCAGCTCAGGGTCTGGGGCCAACGTCCTGACTTTC.

A few counts support this clonotype. An end of the junction differs from the germline gene, which may be a read error. The rearrangement uses TRBV7-7 and TRBJ1-1; the D is unclear. The germline gives CDR1 SSHAT, CDR2 FNYEAQ (reference sequence). The CDR3 runs to 13 residues. In DNA form, the CDR3 reads TGTGCTAGCAGTTTGACGGAGAACACTGAAGCTTTCTTT. It encodes CASSLTENTEAFF.